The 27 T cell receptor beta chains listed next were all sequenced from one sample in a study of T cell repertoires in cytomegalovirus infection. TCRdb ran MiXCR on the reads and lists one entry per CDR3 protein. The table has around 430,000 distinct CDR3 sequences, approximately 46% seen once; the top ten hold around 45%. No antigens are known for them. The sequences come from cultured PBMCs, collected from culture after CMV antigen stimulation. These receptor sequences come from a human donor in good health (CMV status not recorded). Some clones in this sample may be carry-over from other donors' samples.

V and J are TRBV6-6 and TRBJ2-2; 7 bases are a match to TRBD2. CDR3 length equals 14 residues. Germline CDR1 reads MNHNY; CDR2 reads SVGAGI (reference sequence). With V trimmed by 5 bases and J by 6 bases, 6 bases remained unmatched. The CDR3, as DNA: TGTGCCAGCAGTCCGGGGGGACGTGCCGGGGAGCTGTTTTTT. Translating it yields CASSPGGRAGELFF.

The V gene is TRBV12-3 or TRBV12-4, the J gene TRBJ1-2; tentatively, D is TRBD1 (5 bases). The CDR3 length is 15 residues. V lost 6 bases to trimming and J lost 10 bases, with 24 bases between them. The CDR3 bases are TGTGCCAGCAGGGCCGGAACCGGGACCCCGTCTTCCTACACCTTC. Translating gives CASRAGTGTPSSYTF.

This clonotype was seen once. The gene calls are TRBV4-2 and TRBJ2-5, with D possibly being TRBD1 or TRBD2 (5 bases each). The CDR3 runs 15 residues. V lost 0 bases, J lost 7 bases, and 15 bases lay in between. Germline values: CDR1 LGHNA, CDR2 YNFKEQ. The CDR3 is CASSQDREPGATQYF. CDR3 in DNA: TGTGCCAGCAGCCAAGACAGGGAGCCCGGGGCGACCCAGTACTTC.

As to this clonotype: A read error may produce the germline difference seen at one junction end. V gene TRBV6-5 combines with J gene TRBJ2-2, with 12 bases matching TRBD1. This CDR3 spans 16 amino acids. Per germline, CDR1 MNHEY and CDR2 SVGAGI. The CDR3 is CASSYGDRGLIGELFF. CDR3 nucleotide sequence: TGTGCCAGTAGTTACGGGGACAGGGGGCTTATCGGGGAGCTGTTTTTT.

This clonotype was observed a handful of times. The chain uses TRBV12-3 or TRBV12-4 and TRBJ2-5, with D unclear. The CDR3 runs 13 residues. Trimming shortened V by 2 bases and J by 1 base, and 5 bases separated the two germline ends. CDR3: CASSLRFQETQYF. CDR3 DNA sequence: TGTGCCAGCAGTTTACGTTTCCAAGAGACCCAGTACTTC.

Here the CDR3 DNA reads TGTGCCAGCAGCAGCCGGACAGGGGAAGGCTACACCTTC. Translation gives CASSSRTGEGYTF. The chain uses TRBV7-2 and TRBJ1-2, with 9 bases lining up with TRBD1. J lost 8 bases, V lost 5 bases, and 6 bases had no gene match. CDR1 is SGHTA and CDR2 is FQGNSA in the germline V gene. The CDR3 is 13 amino acids.

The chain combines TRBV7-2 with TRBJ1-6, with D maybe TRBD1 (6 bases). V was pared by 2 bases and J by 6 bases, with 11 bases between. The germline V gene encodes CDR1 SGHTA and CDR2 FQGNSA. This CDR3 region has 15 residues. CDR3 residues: CASSLLGHANSPLHF. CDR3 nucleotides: TGTGCCAGCAGCTTATTGGGACATGCTAATTCACCCCTCCACTTT.

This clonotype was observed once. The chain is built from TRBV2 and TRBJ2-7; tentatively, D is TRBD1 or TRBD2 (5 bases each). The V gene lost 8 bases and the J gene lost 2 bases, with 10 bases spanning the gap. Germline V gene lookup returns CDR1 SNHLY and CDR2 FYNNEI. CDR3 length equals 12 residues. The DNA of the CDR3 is TGTGCCAGCTCCGGGGCCGCCTACGAGCAGTACTTC. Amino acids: CASSGAAYEQYF.

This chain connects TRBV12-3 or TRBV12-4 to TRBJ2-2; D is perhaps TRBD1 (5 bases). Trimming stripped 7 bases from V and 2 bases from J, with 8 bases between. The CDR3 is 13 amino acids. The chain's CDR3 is CASKDTNTGELFF. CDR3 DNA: TGTGCCAGCAAGGACACCAACACCGGGGAGCTGTTTTTT.

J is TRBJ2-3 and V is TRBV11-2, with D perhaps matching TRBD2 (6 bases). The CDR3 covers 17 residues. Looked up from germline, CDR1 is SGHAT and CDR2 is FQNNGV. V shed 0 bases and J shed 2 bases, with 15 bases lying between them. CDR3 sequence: CASSLDGGGSNTDTQYF. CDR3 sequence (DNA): TGTGCCAGCAGCTTAGACGGCGGAGGGAGCAACACAGATACGCAGTATTTT.

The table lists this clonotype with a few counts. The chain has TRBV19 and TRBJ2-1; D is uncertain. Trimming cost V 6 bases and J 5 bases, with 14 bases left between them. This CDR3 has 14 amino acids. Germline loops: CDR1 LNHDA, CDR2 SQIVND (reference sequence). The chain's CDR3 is CASSTHSRDNEQFF. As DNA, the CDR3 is TGTGCCAGTAGCACTCACTCAAGGGACAATGAGCAGTTCTTC.

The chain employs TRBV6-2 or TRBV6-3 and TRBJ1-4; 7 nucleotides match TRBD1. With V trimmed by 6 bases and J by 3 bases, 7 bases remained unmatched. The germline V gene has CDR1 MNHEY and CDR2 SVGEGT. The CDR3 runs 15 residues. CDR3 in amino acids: CASSRRTGPNEKLFF. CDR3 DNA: TGTGCCAGCAGCAGGAGGACAGGACCTAATGAAAAACTGTTTTTT.

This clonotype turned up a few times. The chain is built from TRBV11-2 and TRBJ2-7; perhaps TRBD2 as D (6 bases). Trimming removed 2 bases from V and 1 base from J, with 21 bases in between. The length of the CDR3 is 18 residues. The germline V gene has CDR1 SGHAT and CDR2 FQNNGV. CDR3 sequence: CASSLSYLGGGLSYEQYF. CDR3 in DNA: TGTGCCAGCAGCTTATCTTATCTTGGGGGAGGTCTTTCCTACGAGCAGTACTTC.

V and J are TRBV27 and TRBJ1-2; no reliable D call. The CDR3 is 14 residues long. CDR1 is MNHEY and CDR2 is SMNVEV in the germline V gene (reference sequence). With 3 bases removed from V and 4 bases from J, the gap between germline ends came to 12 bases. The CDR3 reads CASSFSPPSYGYTF. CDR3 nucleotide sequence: TGTGCCAGCAGTTTCTCTCCTCCTAGCTATGGCTACACCTTC.

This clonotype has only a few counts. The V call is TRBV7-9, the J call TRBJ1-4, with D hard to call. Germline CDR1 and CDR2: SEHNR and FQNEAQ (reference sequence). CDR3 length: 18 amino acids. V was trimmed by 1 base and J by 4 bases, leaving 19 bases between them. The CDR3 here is CASSLDLPSRSYNEKLFF. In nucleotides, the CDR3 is TGTGCCAGCAGCTTAGACCTCCCCTCACGGAGTTATAATGAAAAACTGTTTTTT.

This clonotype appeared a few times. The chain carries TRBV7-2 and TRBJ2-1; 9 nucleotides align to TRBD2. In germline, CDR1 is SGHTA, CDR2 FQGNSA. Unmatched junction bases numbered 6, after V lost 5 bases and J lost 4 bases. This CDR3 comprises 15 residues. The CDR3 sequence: CASSMLAGIYNEQFF. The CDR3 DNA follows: TGTGCCAGCAGCATGCTAGCGGGGATATACAATGAGCAGTTCTTC.

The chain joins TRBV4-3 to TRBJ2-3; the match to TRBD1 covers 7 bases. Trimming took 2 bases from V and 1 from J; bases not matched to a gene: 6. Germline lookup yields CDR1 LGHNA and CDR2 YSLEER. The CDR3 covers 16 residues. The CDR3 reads CASSQYTGVGTDTQYF. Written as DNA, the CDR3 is TGCGCCAGCAGCCAATACACAGGGGTTGGCACAGATACGCAGTATTTT.

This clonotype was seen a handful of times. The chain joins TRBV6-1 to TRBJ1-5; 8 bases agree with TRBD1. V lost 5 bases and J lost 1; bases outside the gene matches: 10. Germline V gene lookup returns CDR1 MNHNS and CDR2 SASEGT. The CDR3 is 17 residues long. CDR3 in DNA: TGTGCCAGCAGTTCGGGACAGGTTCGGGAAAGCAATCAGCCCCAGCATTTT. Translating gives CASSSGQVRESNQPQHF.

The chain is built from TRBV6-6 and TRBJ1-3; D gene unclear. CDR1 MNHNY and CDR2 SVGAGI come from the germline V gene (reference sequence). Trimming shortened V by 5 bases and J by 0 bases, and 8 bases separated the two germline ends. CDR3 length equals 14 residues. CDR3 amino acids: CASSEDRSGNTIYF. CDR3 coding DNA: TGTGCCAGCAGTGAGGACCGCTCTGGAAACACCATATATTTT.

CDR3 DNA sequence: TGTGCCAGCAGCTGGGGCCCCAACGGGAAACGAGTAGGTCAGCCCCAGCATTTT. Its protein is CASSWGPNGKRVGQPQHF. The chain couples TRBV5-4 to TRBJ1-5; possibly TRBD1 for D (5 bases). CDR1 SGHNT and CDR2 YYREEE come from the germline V gene (reference sequence). The CDR3 is made up of 18 amino acids. The ends were cut back, 3 bases at V and 6 bases at J, with 25 bases in the middle.

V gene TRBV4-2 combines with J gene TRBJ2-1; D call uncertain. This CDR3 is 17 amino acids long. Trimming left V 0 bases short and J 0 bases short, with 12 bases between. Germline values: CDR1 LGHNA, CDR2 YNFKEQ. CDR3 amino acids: CASSQDSGRPSYNEQFF. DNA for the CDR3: TGTGCCAGCAGCCAAGATAGTGGGCGTCCCTCCTACAATGAGCAGTTCTTC.

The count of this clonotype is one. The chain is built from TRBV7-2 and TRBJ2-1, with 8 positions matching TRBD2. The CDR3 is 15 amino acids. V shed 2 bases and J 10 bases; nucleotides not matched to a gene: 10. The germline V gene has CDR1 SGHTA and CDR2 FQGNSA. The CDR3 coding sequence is TGTGCCAGCAGCTTAAGGAGCGGGGGCTCAGGGGAGCAGTTCTTC. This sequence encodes CASSLRSGGSGEQFF.

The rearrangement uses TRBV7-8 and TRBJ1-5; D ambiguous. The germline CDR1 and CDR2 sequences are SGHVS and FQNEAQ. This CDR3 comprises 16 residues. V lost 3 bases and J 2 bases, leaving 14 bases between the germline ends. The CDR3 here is CASSFRRARGNQPQHF. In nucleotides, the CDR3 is TGTGCCAGCAGCTTTCGGAGGGCGAGGGGCAATCAGCCCCAGCATTTT.

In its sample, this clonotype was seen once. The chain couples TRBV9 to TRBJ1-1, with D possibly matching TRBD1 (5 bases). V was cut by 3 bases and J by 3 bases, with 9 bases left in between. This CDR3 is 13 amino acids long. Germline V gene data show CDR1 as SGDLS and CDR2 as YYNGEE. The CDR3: CASSDGGDTEAFF. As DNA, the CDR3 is TGTGCCAGCAGCGACGGGGGAGACACTGAAGCTTTCTTT.

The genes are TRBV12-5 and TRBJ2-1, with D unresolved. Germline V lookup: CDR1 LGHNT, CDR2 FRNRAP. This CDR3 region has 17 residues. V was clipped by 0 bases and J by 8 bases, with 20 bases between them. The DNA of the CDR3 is TGTGCTAGTGGTTTGGTAGTAGGGCAGGTTCCCTGGGATGAGCAGTTCTTC. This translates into CASGLVVGQVPWDEQFF.

In DNA, the CDR3 is TGTGCCAGCAGCTTAATTTTTGGTCAGCCCCAGCATTTT. Encoded protein: CASSLIFGQPQHF. This chain links TRBV7-9 with TRBJ1-5; no definite D call. The CDR3 runs to 13 residues. Trimming stripped 2 bases from V and 6 bases from J, with 8 bases between. Germline V gene lookup returns CDR1 SEHNR and CDR2 FQNEAQ (reference sequence).

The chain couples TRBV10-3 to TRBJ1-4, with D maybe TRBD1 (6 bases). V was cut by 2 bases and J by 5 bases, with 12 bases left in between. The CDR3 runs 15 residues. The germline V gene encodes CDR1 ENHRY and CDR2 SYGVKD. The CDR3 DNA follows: TGTGCCATCAGTGAGCGGCGGGACACCAATGAAAAACTGTTTTTT. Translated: CAISERRDTNEKLFF.